A single sample is the source of the 11 T cell receptor beta chains below, sequenced in a study of T cells in Graves' hyperthyroidism and ophthalmopathy. Amplified TCR beta CDR3 regions derived from RNA transcripts. With the HTBI primer set, the TCR CDR3 went through a first round of RT-PCR. MiXCR, applied by TCRdb to the multiplex PCR reads, yields one record per CDR3 protein. The data show hundreds of thousands of distinct CDR3 sequences, 20% to 25% seen once. Specimen: blood. The source of these receptors is a woman in her 70s with Graves' ophthalmopathy.

This clonotype was observed a handful of times. The V call is TRBV5-1, the J call TRBJ1-1; a weak D match, TRBD1 (5 bases). The CDR3 sequence is 14 residues long. Germline V lookup: CDR1 SGHRS, CDR2 YFSETQ. V was pared by 4 bases and J by 3 bases, with 13 bases between. In DNA form, the CDR3 reads TGCGCCAGCAGCCCGACGGGGGGGGACACTGAAGCTTTCTTT. Translated: CASSPTGGDTEAFF. Based on the CDR3 plus reference TRBV5-1 and TRBJ1-1, the full variable domain is KAGVTQTPRYLIKTRGQQVTLSCSPISGHRSVSWYQQTPGQGLQFLFEYFSETQRNKGNFPGRFSGRQFSNSRSEMNVSTLELGDSALYLCASSPTGGDTEAFFGQGTRLTVV.

This clonotype was counted ten times or more. V is TRBV20-1 and J is TRBJ2-3, with a tentative D call TRBD1 (6 bases). Per germline, CDR1 DFQATT and CDR2 SNEGSKA (reference sequence). The CDR3 is made up of 15 amino acids. Trimming removed 5 bases at V and 0 bases at J, with 15 bases between. The CDR3 protein is CSAGQGITSTDTQYF. CDR3 coding DNA: TGCAGTGCTGGTCAGGGGATTACTAGCACAGATACGCAGTATTTT.

This clonotype was counted ten times or more. The chain recombines TRBV7-2 with TRBJ2-6; D unclear. V lost 1 base and J lost 2, with 3 bases in between. This CDR3 spans 14 amino acids. Germline-derived CDR1 and CDR2 are SGHTA and FQGNSA. The CDR3: CASSLDAGANVLTF. CDR3 in DNA: TGTGCCAGCAGCTTAGATGCTGGGGCCAACGTCCTGACTTTC.

The chain uses TRBV6-2 or TRBV6-3 and TRBJ1-5; D not certain. The CDR3 has 15 residues. Germline-derived CDR1 and CDR2 are MNHEY and SVGEGT. V dropped 6 bases and J dropped 4 bases, with 16 bases sitting between them. The DNA of the CDR3 is TGTGCCAGCAGGTTCGGTGGGGTCCAAAATCAGCCCCAGCATTTT. It translates to CASRFGGVQNQPQHF.

This clonotype turned up a few times. V gene TRBV15 combines with J gene TRBJ1-1; D might be TRBD1 (5 bases). CDR3 length equals 13 residues. V dropped 0 bases and J dropped 7 bases, with 9 bases sitting between them. Germline V gives CDR1 LNHNV, CDR2 YYDKDF (reference sequence). The CDR3 nucleotides are TGTGCCACCAGCAGAGAGAAGGGGAATGAAGCTTTCTTT. This translates into CATSREKGNEAFF. Variable domain in full (rest from reference TRBV15 and TRBJ1-1): DAMVIQNPRYQVTQFGKPVTLSCSQTLNHNVMYWYQQKSSQAPKLLFHYYDKDFNNEADTPDNFQSRRPNTSFCFLDIRSPGLGDTAMYLCATSREKGNEAFFGQGTRLTVV.

The rearrangement joins TRBV6-1 to TRBJ2-5; D not resolved. CDR3 length: 12 amino acids. V was shortened by 6 bases and J by 6 bases, with 11 bases between the two germline ends. The germline V gene has CDR1 MNHNS and CDR2 SASEGT. CDR3 region: CASSFGSKTQYF. The DNA of the CDR3 is TGTGCCAGCAGCTTTGGGTCAAAGACCCAGTACTTC.

This chain connects TRBV20-1 to TRBJ2-5; 8 bases are shared with TRBD2. The length of the CDR3 is 15 residues. V shed 6 bases, J shed 5 bases, and the junction held 14 bases outside the gene matches. Germline CDR1 DFQATT, CDR2 SNEGSKA (reference sequence). The CDR3 nucleotides are TGCAGTGCCCGAGCCCCAGCGGGAGAGGGCGAGACCCAGTACTTC. The encoded protein is CSARAPAGEGETQYF.

The CDR3 DNA reads as TGTGCCAGCAGCCAAGTAACAGTAAATGAAAAACTGTTTTTT. It specifies CASSQVTVNEKLFF. This chain joins TRBV3-1 and TRBJ1-4, with D hard to call. The CDR3 runs to 14 residues. The V end was cut by 1 base, the J end by 5 bases, with 8 bases between. CDR1 and CDR2 from the germline V gene are LGHDT and YNNKEL (reference sequence).

The sample holds a few counts of this clonotype. The V and J genes are TRBV30 and TRBJ1-1; weak D call: TRBD1 (6 bases). The germline V gene has CDR1 GTSNPN and CDR2 SVGIG (reference sequence). The CDR3 runs 14 residues. V was clipped by 4 bases and J by 3 bases, with 15 bases between them. Here the CDR3 DNA reads TGTGCCTGGACCCCCGGGGGCGGATACACTGAAGCTTTCTTT. Its protein product is CAWTPGGGYTEAFF. The variable domain in full, completed from reference TRBV30 and TRBJ1-1, reads SQTIHQWPATLVQPVGSPLSLECTVEGTSNPNLYWYRQAAGRGLQLLFYSVGIGQISSEVPQNLSASRPQDRQFILSSKKLLLSDSGFYLCAWTPGGGYTEAFFGQGTRLTVV.

The chain combines TRBV20-1 with TRBJ1-6, with 11 bases lining up with TRBD1. The CDR3 covers 15 residues. Germline trimming cut 4 bases from V and 7 bases from J; bases unmatched to any gene: 6. The germline gives CDR1 DFQATT, CDR2 SNEGSKA (reference sequence). The CDR3 here is CSAKGTGGKNSPLHF. CDR3 nucleotide sequence: TGCAGTGCTAAAGGGACAGGGGGAAAGAATTCACCCCTCCACTTT.

This clonotype was recorded many times. The genes are TRBV28 and TRBJ2-7; D is perhaps TRBD1 (6 bases). V was trimmed by 1 base and J by 2 bases, leaving 9 bases between them. CDR1 and CDR2 (germline): MDHEN, SYDVKM. The CDR3 is made up of 14 amino acids. This CDR3 reads CASSLSGQPYEQYF. The DNA for the CDR3 is TGTGCCAGCAGTTTATCCGGACAGCCCTACGAGCAGTACTTC.